Sequencing of this T cell receptor beta chain was carried out in a study of OX40 agonist ivuxolimab in advanced cancers. Study overall: Eligibility admitted prior anti-PD-1, anti-PD-L1 or anti-CTLA-4 therapy; about 42% had some. Whole-study findings and limits: The study found that CD8+ T cells averaged more expanded clones than CD4+.

CDR3 length: 14 amino acids. Per germline, CDR1 SNHLY and CDR2 FYNNEI. Between the trimmed V and J ends, which lost 6 bases and 2 bases, there was a span of 12 bases. Sequenced by immunoSEQ multiplex PCR; TCRdb stores in-frame clones only, minus some. The sample records more than 45,000 clones, 82% being singletons. Comments on this clone: Its antigen is unknown.

Any history of autoimmune disease or systemic immunosuppression disqualified patients. The chain has TRBV2 and TRBJ2-3; TRBD2 might be the D (5 bases). This clonotype originated in an adult with an advanced solid tumor such as melanoma, head and neck, liver or kidney cancer. The sequencing used CD4+ or CD8+ T cells sorted from blood, collected in a trial of the OX40 agonist ivuxolimab. This CDR3 reads CASSQRTDTDTQYF. CDR3 nucleotide sequence: TGTGCCAGCAGCCAAAGGACTGACACAGATACGCAGTATTTT.